This T cell receptor (beta chain) is from a study of cytomegalovirus exposure and HLA in healthy donors. Of note for this clone: No antigen is known for it.

PCR amplification relied on 60 Vbeta primers (plus 13 Jbeta primers). This table comes from immunoSEQ multiplex PCR, and its TCRdb copy is limited to in-frame clones, with some not included. The table shows approximately 150,000 clones, with roughly 80% occurring only once. Nominally healthy donors were sampled, though unrecorded immune exposures were likely. General study findings and limits: In a later analysis, 16,951 TCR beta sequences were associated with HLA alleles at 0.05 false discovery rate. Follow-up analysis found HLA locus-dependent TCR association rates, highest for DRB1 and lowest for HLA-C. There were over 150 TCR beta chains listed as cytomegalovirus-associated.

Germline V lookup: CDR1 ENHRY, CDR2 SYGVKD. The V gene end was trimmed by 10 bases and the J gene end by 9 bases; junction bases not matched to a gene: 13. There are 13 residues in the CDR3. Sequencing input: PBMCs. This TCR derives from a woman aged 55-75 years in good health and CMV-seronegative. V and J are TRBV10-3 and TRBJ2-5; the match to TRBD1 covers 8 bases. CDR3 amino acids: CATGQEGDVAQYF. CDR3 nucleotides: TGTGCCACGGGACAGGAAGGGGATGTGGCCCAGTACTTC.